What follows are 28 T cell receptor beta chains derived from one specimen sequenced in a study of cytomegalovirus exposure and HLA in healthy donors. Vbeta (60) and Jbeta (13) primers were used in the PCR. The method was immunoSEQ multiplex PCR; TCRdb's version includes in-frame clones alone and lacks a portion of them. The sample has around 71,000 clones; about 60% are singletons. Sequencing used PBMCs. These receptor sequences come from a man in his thirties or forties in good health and CMV-seropositive.

The rearrangement uses TRBV9 and TRBJ2-2; 8 nucleotides match TRBD1. V was clipped by 2 bases and J by 1 base; unmatched bases: 10. The germline V gene has CDR1 SGDLS and CDR2 YYNGEE. The CDR3 is 18 residues long. The chain's CDR3 is CASSVQKSGGQNTGELFF. DNA of the CDR3: TGTGCCAGCAGCGTCCAGAAATCAGGGGGCCAGAACACCGGGGAGCTGTTTTTT.

This clone showed up just once. This chain uses TRBV7-9 with TRBJ1-1; no clear D gene. V dropped 5 bases and J dropped 1 base, with 8 bases sitting between them. Germline V CDR1 and CDR2: SEHNR, FQNEAQ (reference sequence). The CDR3 spans 13 residues. This chain's CDR3 is CASSGTANTEAFF. As DNA, the CDR3 is TGTGCCAGCAGCGGTACAGCGAACACTGAAGCTTTCTTT.

This clone came up a few times. This chain uses TRBV7-9 with TRBJ2-7; 10 positions match TRBD1. The CDR3 length is 17 residues. Germline V gene sequence: CDR1 SEHNR, CDR2 FQNEAQ (reference sequence). The V and J ends lost 5 bases and 3 bases, in that order; junction bases with no gene match: 13. CDR3 DNA: TGTGCCAGCAGCGCCCCGGGACAGGGGAAGGTTCTCTACGAGCAGTACTTC. Amino acid sequence: CASSAPGQGKVLYEQYF. The full variable domain, rest sourced from reference TRBV7-9 and TRBJ2-7, is DTGVSQNPRHKITKRGQNVTFRCDPISEHNRLYWYRQTLGQGPEFLTYFQNEAQLEKSRLLSDRFSAERPKGSFSTLEIQRTEQGDSAMYLCASSAPGQGKVLYEQYFGPGTRLTVT.

V and J are TRBV27 and TRBJ2-7; D perhaps matches TRBD1 (6 bases). Germline V gene sequence: CDR1 MNHEY, CDR2 SMNVEV (reference sequence). CDR3 length: 14 amino acids. Trimming removed 6 bases from V and 4 bases from J, with 16 bases in between. Written as DNA, the CDR3 is TGTGCCAGCAGGTCCGAGGTGGGGGCGTACGAGCAGTACTTC. Protein sequence: CASRSEVGAYEQYF.

V and J are TRBV28 and TRBJ1-5; 11 positions match TRBD1. V shed 6 bases, J shed 4 bases, and the junction held 8 bases outside the gene matches. There are 16 residues in the CDR3. In germline, CDR1 is MDHEN, CDR2 SYDVKM. The DNA for the CDR3 is TGTGCCAGCAGACCAGAGGGGACAGGGGGGAATCAGCCCCAGCATTTT. Its protein product is CASRPEGTGGNQPQHF.

The chain combines TRBV7-9 with TRBJ2-7; TRBD1 matches at 10 bases. Trimming at V came to 2 bases and at J to 7 bases, leaving 5 bases not matched to a gene. CDR3 length equals 14 residues. Germline CDR1 SEHNR, CDR2 FQNEAQ (reference sequence). CDR3 residues: CASSLRQGAGEQYF. The CDR3, as DNA: TGTGCCAGCAGCTTACGACAGGGGGCCGGGGAGCAGTACTTC.

The chain couples TRBV28 to TRBJ1-2; maybe TRBD1 (5 bases). V was cut by 2 bases and J by 7 bases, with 11 bases left in between. This CDR3 is 13 amino acids long. Germline-derived CDR1 and CDR2 are MDHEN and SYDVKM. The CDR3 coding sequence is TGTGCCAGCAGTTTAAACGGGGGGTTTGGCTACACCTTC. Amino acids: CASSLNGGFGYTF.

The sample holds a few counts of this clone. The V call is TRBV5-1, the J call TRBJ2-7, with TRBD1 identical over 8 bases. The V gene end was trimmed by 0 bases and the J gene end by 5 bases; junction bases not matched to a gene: 1. Germline CDR1 SGHRS, CDR2 YFSETQ. There are 13 residues in the CDR3. The CDR3 here is CASSLDRGDEQYF. DNA for the CDR3: TGCGCCAGCAGCTTGGACAGGGGGGACGAGCAGTACTTC.

This clone was counted a few times. This chain links TRBV5-1 with TRBJ2-2; tentative D call: TRBD1 (6 bases). This CDR3 comprises 15 residues. The germline CDR1 and CDR2 sequences are SGHRS and YFSETQ. V dropped 2 bases and J dropped 6 bases, with 14 bases sitting between them. CDR3 residues: CASSLVAGEAGELFF. The CDR3 DNA reads TGCGCCAGCAGCTTAGTGGCAGGGGAAGCCGGGGAGCTGTTTTTT.

The rearrangement joins TRBV5-1 to TRBJ2-7; the D gene is possibly TRBD2 (6 bases). CDR1 is SGHRS and CDR2 is YFSETQ in the germline V gene. The CDR3 extends over 14 amino acids. Trimming left V 7 bases short and J 0 bases short, with 14 bases between. CDR3 sequence: CASRDGGSSYEQYF. In DNA form, the CDR3 reads TGCGCCAGCCGGGACGGAGGGAGCTCCTACGAGCAGTACTTC.

The rearrangement uses TRBV28 and TRBJ2-7, with 8 bases fitting TRBD1. Trimming cost V 3 bases and J 4 bases; bases outside gene matches: 11. The CDR3 totals 16 residues. Germline V CDR1 and CDR2: MDHEN, SYDVKM. The CDR3 nucleotides are TGTGCCAGCAGTTTTTTTGTGGAGGACAGGGCGTACGAGCAGTACTTC. This translates into CASSFFVEDRAYEQYF.

This clone appeared once. J is TRBJ1-4 and V is TRBV2; no definite D call. The CDR3 is 13 residues long. V was pared by 7 bases and J by 8 bases, with 14 bases between. From germline, CDR1 is SNHLY and CDR2 FYNNEI. This CDR3 reads CASNGGAGEKLFF. For the CDR3, the DNA is TGTGCCAGCAACGGAGGAGCTGGGGAAAAACTGTTTTTT.

This clone was seen only a few times. This chain connects TRBV2 to TRBJ2-1; 9 bases match TRBD1. This CDR3 is 14 amino acids long. Germline CDR1 is SNHLY and CDR2 is FYNNEI. The V and J ends lost 7 bases and 2 bases, in that order; junction bases with no gene match: 3. The CDR3 bases are TGTGCCAGCAAGGGACAGGGAGCCTACAATGAGCAGTTCTTC. Its protein product is CASKGQGAYNEQFF.

The chain joins TRBV7-9 to TRBJ1-5, with 8 bases fitting TRBD1. Germline V gives CDR1 SEHNR, CDR2 FQNEAQ (reference sequence). The CDR3 is made up of 12 amino acids. Germline trimming cut 6 bases from V and 9 bases from J; bases unmatched to any gene: 4. This CDR3 reads CASRQGTGPQHF. For the CDR3, the DNA is TGTGCCAGCAGACAAGGGACAGGGCCCCAGCATTTT. Combining the CDR3 with reference TRBV7-9 and TRBJ1-5 gives the whole variable domain DTGVSQNPRHKITKRGQNVTFRCDPISEHNRLYWYRQTLGQGPEFLTYFQNEAQLEKSRLLSDRFSAERPKGSFSTLEIQRTEQGDSAMYLCASRQGTGPQHFGDGTRLSIL.

J is TRBJ1-1 and V is TRBV5-1; D is ambiguous. Deletions cut 4 bases from V and 2 bases from J, with 9 bases between. Germline lookup yields CDR1 SGHRS and CDR2 YFSETQ. The CDR3 spans 13 residues. The CDR3 DNA is TGCGCCAGCAGCGGGCAGCTAAACACTGAAGCTTTCTTT. This encodes CASSGQLNTEAFF.

The V call is TRBV7-9, the J call TRBJ2-7; 9 nucleotides match TRBD1. Germline-derived CDR1 and CDR2 are SEHNR and FQNEAQ (reference sequence). J lost 2 bases, V lost 5 bases, and 4 bases had no gene match. The CDR3 runs 14 residues. Here the CDR3 reads CASSPTGGTYEQYF. For the CDR3, the DNA is TGTGCCAGCAGCCCGACAGGGGGAACCTACGAGCAGTACTTC.

The rearrangement joins TRBV27 to TRBJ1-2; possibly TRBD1 for D (5 bases). The CDR3 sequence is 13 residues long. CDR1 and CDR2 (germline): MNHEY, SMNVEV (reference sequence). The V and J ends lost 0 bases and 6 bases respectively, with 8 bases between them. The CDR3 DNA reads TGTGCCAGCAGTTTATCTCGGGGGGATGGCTACACCTTC. Protein product: CASSLSRGDGYTF.

The rearrangement uses TRBV6-1 and TRBJ2-5, with TRBD1 matching over 9 bases. The V segment lost 0 bases and the J segment 9 bases; nucleotides outside the gene matches: 14. The CDR3 spans 17 residues. CDR1 MNHNS and CDR2 SASEGT come from the germline V gene. CDR3 amino acids: CASSEALAQGAMGAQYF. Written as DNA, the CDR3 is TGTGCCAGCAGTGAAGCGCTAGCACAGGGGGCGATGGGAGCCCAGTACTTC.

The J gene is TRBJ2-2, the V gene TRBV6-1; 12 bases are shared with TRBD2. CDR3 length equals 15 residues. Germline CDR1 is MNHNS and CDR2 is SASEGT. The J segment lost 6 bases and the V segment lost 3 bases, leaving 2 bases of the junction unmatched. The CDR3 loop is CASSEASGRAGELFF. The CDR3 bases are TGTGCCAGCAGTGAGGCTAGCGGGAGGGCCGGGGAGCTGTTTTTT.

This clone has only a few counts. The V gene is TRBV19, the J gene TRBJ1-5; 7 nucleotides align to TRBD1. CDR3 length: 9 amino acids. Germline CDR1 and CDR2: LNHDA and SQIVND (reference sequence). The CDR3 DNA reads as TGTTCGTCAGGGGGACCCCAGCATTTT. This codes for CSSGGPQHF. Based on the CDR3 plus reference TRBV19 and TRBJ1-5, the full variable domain is DGGITQSPKYLFRKEGQNVTLSCEQNLNHDAMYWYRQDPGQGLRLIYYSQIVNDFQKGDIAEGYSVSREKKESFPLTVTSAQKNPTAFYLCSSGGPQHFGDGTRLSIL.

The rearrangement joins TRBV7-2 to TRBJ2-5; TRBD2 aligns across 10 bases. Trimming at V came to 1 base and at J to 2 bases, leaving 7 bases not matched to a gene. Germline CDR1 is SGHTA and CDR2 is FQGNSA. The CDR3 runs to 17 residues. The CDR3 DNA reads as TGTGCCAGCAGCTTAGGCTTCCTAGCGGGGGTACAAGAGACCCAGTACTTC. It specifies CASSLGFLAGVQETQYF.

The chain uses TRBV28 and TRBJ1-3, with D possibly being TRBD1 (6 bases). V lost 4 bases and J 0 bases, leaving 10 bases between the germline ends. Germline V gives CDR1 MDHEN, CDR2 SYDVKM. The CDR3 runs 15 residues. The CDR3 DNA reads TGTGCCAGCAGTTCAGGGGACCACTCTGGAAACACCATATATTTT. Protein: CASSSGDHSGNTIYF.

The chain carries TRBV4-3 and TRBJ2-2; D not resolved. The V end was cut by 0 bases, the J end by 7 bases, with 9 bases between. Germline V gene lookup returns CDR1 LGHNA and CDR2 YSLEER. The CDR3 runs 14 residues. This CDR3 is CASSQDHRVGELFF. CDR3 nucleotide sequence: TGCGCCAGCAGCCAAGATCACCGGGTCGGGGAGCTGTTTTTT.

As DNA, the CDR3 is TGTGCTAGTGGACCCCCGGACAGGGGTCAGCAGTTCTTC. It encodes CASGPPDRGQQFF. V gene TRBV12-5 combines with J gene TRBJ2-1; 9 bases map to TRBD1. The CDR3 runs to 13 residues. J lost 11 bases, V lost 6 bases, and 8 bases had no gene match. The germline V gene has CDR1 LGHNT and CDR2 FRNRAP.

This clone was seen only once. The V call is TRBV9, the J call TRBJ1-2, with a tentative D call TRBD1 (6 bases). Per the germline V gene, CDR1 is SGDLS and CDR2 is YYNGEE. V shed 6 bases and J shed 5 bases, with 20 bases lying between them. The CDR3 is made up of 15 amino acids. The CDR3 protein is CASTPRGAAKYGYTF. The CDR3 DNA sequence: TGTGCCAGCACCCCCCGGGGGGCGGCCAAGTATGGCTACACCTTC.

This clone was counted a single time. The V call is TRBV25-1, the J call TRBJ1-4, with 8 bases matching TRBD1. V lost 6 bases, J lost 6 bases, and 6 bases stayed unmatched. Germline V CDR1 and CDR2: MGHDK, SYGVNS. CDR3 size: 14 residues. As DNA, the CDR3 is TGTGCCAGCAGAGACGACAGGGGAGATGAAAAACTGTTTTTT. Amino acids: CASRDDRGDEKLFF.

This chain links TRBV15 with TRBJ2-7; D ambiguous. Trimming cost V 0 bases and J 0 bases, with 6 bases left between them. The CDR3 totals 14 residues. Germline V lookup: CDR1 LNHNV, CDR2 YYDKDF (reference sequence). The CDR3 region is CATSRDRSSYEQYF. The CDR3 bases are TGTGCCACCAGCAGAGACCGGAGCTCCTACGAGCAGTACTTC.

The chain uses TRBV28 and TRBJ1-2; perhaps TRBD1 as D (6 bases). The V end was cut by 6 bases, the J end by 7 bases, with 18 bases between. In germline, CDR1 is MDHEN, CDR2 SYDVKM. This CDR3 spans 14 amino acids. The CDR3 protein is CASSMAGDGSGYTF. CDR3 sequence (DNA): TGTGCCAGCAGCATGGCAGGGGATGGGAGTGGCTACACCTTC.